The 20 T cell receptor beta chains below come from one sample, sequenced in a study of cytotoxic CD8 clonotypes in ibrutinib-treated CLL. This table comes from immunoSEQ multiplex PCR, and its TCRdb copy is limited to in-frame clones, with some not included. In the table there are around 250,000 clones, 70% of which are singletons. The sequencing used PBMCs, collected after 24 months of ibrutinib treatment. These receptors all come from a human donor with chronic lymphocytic leukemia.

This clone has only a few counts. The chain employs TRBV9 and TRBJ2-1, with 8 bases aligning to TRBD2. Losses at the gene ends were 0 bases for V and 6 bases for J; bases not matched to a gene: 5. The CDR3 runs 15 residues. Germline CDR1 and CDR2: SGDLS and YYNGEE. CDR3 amino acids: CASSVDHGRANEQFF. In nucleotides, the CDR3 is TGTGCCAGCAGCGTAGATCACGGGAGGGCCAATGAGCAGTTCTTC.

The chain joins TRBV9 to TRBJ2-4, with D perhaps matching TRBD1 (5 bases). Germline CDR1 reads SGDLS; CDR2 reads YYNGEE. V lost 7 bases to trimming and J lost 10 bases, with 18 bases between them. The CDR3 loop spans 13 amino acids. For the CDR3, the DNA is TGTGCCAGCGCCTTTTTTACCGACAGTATTCAGTACTTC. The encoded protein is CASAFFTDSIQYF.

The chain joins TRBV11-2 to TRBJ2-7, with TRBD1 as a possible D gene (6 bases). Germline V CDR1 and CDR2: SGHAT, FQNNGV. V was cut by 6 bases and J by 5 bases, with 20 bases left in between. The CDR3 loop spans 15 amino acids. DNA for the CDR3: TGTGCCAGCAGACGCCTAGGGGGAGTTAAGAACGAGCAGTACTTC. This encodes CASRRLGGVKNEQYF.

The chain couples TRBV27 to TRBJ2-3; D is uncertain. Germline CDR1 reads MNHEY; CDR2 reads SMNVEV (reference sequence). This CDR3 region has 15 residues. The V and J ends lost 5 bases and 6 bases respectively, with 18 bases between them. The CDR3 reads CASSPLQAWVDTQYF. CDR3 DNA: TGTGCCAGCAGTCCCCTGCAAGCGTGGGTTGATACGCAGTATTTT.

The chain links TRBV18 to TRBJ2-5; D is perhaps TRBD2 (6 bases). The CDR3 covers 14 residues. V was clipped by 3 bases and J by 7 bases, with 15 bases between them. Germline lookup yields CDR1 KGHSH and CDR2 LQKENI. The CDR3 loop is CASSPSGPVGTQYF. CDR3 in DNA: TGTGCCAGCTCACCTAGCGGACCAGTGGGGACCCAGTACTTC.

This chain uses TRBV28 with TRBJ2-1, with 7 bases lining up with TRBD2. The V and J ends lost 3 bases and 4 bases, in that order; junction bases with no gene match: 12. CDR3 length equals 17 residues. Per the germline V gene, CDR1 is MDHEN and CDR2 is SYDVKM. CDR3 bases: TGTGCCAGCAGTTTTATGTTCGGACTAGACGGTTACAATGAGCAGTTCTTC. Its protein is CASSFMFGLDGYNEQFF.

The rearrangement links TRBV2 to TRBJ2-1; 10 nucleotides align to TRBD1. This CDR3 is built from 15 residues. Germline CDR1 reads SNHLY; CDR2 reads FYNNEI. V trimming: 7 bases; J trimming: 6 bases; junction bases outside the gene matches: 9. CDR3 sequence: CASNHGQGETNEQFF. The CDR3 nucleotides read TGTGCCAGCAACCACGGACAGGGGGAGACCAATGAGCAGTTCTTC.

This chain links TRBV5-6 with TRBJ1-2; D unclear. The CDR3 is 16 amino acids. Looked up from germline, CDR1 is SGHDT and CDR2 is YYEEEE. V lost 3 bases, J lost 3 bases, and 18 bases lay in between. For the CDR3, the DNA is TGTGCCAGCAGCTCCCCAACGTCGGGAAAGGACTATGGCTACACCTTC. Its protein product is CASSSPTSGKDYGYTF.

Only one count was recorded for this clone. The chain carries TRBV9 and TRBJ2-2, with a tentative D call TRBD1 (6 bases). In germline, CDR1 is SGDLS, CDR2 YYNGEE. The CDR3 is made up of 16 amino acids. Deletions cut 2 bases from V and 3 bases from J, with 14 bases between. CDR3 bases: TGTGCCAGCAGCGTTTCAACAGGGCCTCACACCGGGGAGCTGTTTTTT. Amino acids: CASSVSTGPHTGELFF.

This rearrangement joins TRBV7-9 to TRBJ1-3; TRBD1 agrees at 8 bases. CDR3 length: 15 residues. The germline V gene encodes CDR1 SEHNR and CDR2 FQNEAQ (reference sequence). J was trimmed by 1 base and V by 4 bases; bases with no gene match: 3. The CDR3 DNA is TGTGCCAGCAGCTCGGACAGGGCATCTGGAAACACCATATATTTT. Its translation: CASSSDRASGNTIYF.

This clone appeared a single time. Here the CDR3 reads CASSIVSNEKLFF. For the CDR3, the DNA is TGTGCCAGTAGTATTGTCTCTAATGAAAAACTGTTTTTT. This rearrangement joins TRBV19 to TRBJ1-4, with D hard to call. The CDR3 has 13 amino acids. Germline V gene lookup returns CDR1 LNHDA and CDR2 SQIVND (reference sequence). Trimming stripped 3 bases from V and 3 bases from J, with 5 bases between. The variable domain in full, completed from reference TRBV19 and TRBJ1-4, reads DGGITQSPKYLFRKEGQNVTLSCEQNLNHDAMYWYRQDPGQGLRLIYYSQIVNDFQKGDIAEGYSVSREKKESFPLTVTSAQKNPTAFYLCASSIVSNEKLFFGSGTQLSVL.

The chain recombines TRBV5-8 with TRBJ2-2; TRBD1 agrees at 8 bases. J lost 4 bases, V lost 7 bases, and 6 bases had no gene match. CDR1 is SGHTS, CDR2 YDEGEE, per germline. This CDR3 region has 14 residues. The CDR3 DNA follows: TGTGCCAGCCGAAGACAGGGGCTCACCGGGGAGCTGTTTTTT. This sequence encodes CASRRQGLTGELFF.

This clone was counted between two and nine times. V usage is TRBV11-3 and J usage is TRBJ2-2; 7 positions match TRBD1. The germline CDR1 and CDR2 sequences are SGHNT and YENEEA. The length of the CDR3 is 13 residues. The V and J ends lost 5 bases and 6 bases, in that order; junction bases with no gene match: 3. Written as DNA, the CDR3 is TGTGCCAGCAGCCTGACAGGGCCCGGGGAGCTGTTTTTT. Its protein product is CASSLTGPGELFF.

This rearrangement joins TRBV6-6 to TRBJ1-1; TRBD1 matches at 7 bases. Germline V gene data show CDR1 as MNHNY and CDR2 as SVGAGI (reference sequence). CDR3 length: 13 amino acids. J gave up 11 bases and V 7 bases, and 13 bases lay outside the gene matches. The CDR3 DNA is TGTGCCAGCACCGGATGGGGACAGATGTCGGCTTTCTTT. The encoded protein is CASTGWGQMSAFF.

This chain links TRBV29-1 with TRBJ2-1; D not certain. Trimming removed 1 base from V and 0 bases from J, with 13 bases in between. Germline CDR1 and CDR2: SQVTM and ANQGSEA. The CDR3 is 16 amino acids. CDR3 protein: CSVEGSEVSSYNEQFF. CDR3 bases: TGCAGCGTTGAAGGAAGCGAAGTGAGCTCCTACAATGAGCAGTTCTTC.

The chain carries TRBV29-1 and TRBJ1-5; D gene unclear. The V end lost 4 bases, the J end lost 3 bases, and 13 bases lay between the germline ends. This CDR3 is 14 amino acids long. CDR1 is SQVTM and CDR2 is ANQGSEA in the germline V gene. CDR3 in amino acids: CSVGASDLNQPQHF. The CDR3 DNA reads TGCAGCGTTGGCGCCAGCGATCTCAATCAGCCCCAGCATTTT.

The rearrangement uses TRBV18 and TRBJ2-2; D ambiguous. The CDR3 covers 12 residues. Trimming removed 4 bases at V and 10 bases at J, with 10 bases between. Germline assignment: CDR1 KGHSH and CDR2 LQKENI. This CDR3 is CASSLVSSELFF. The CDR3, as DNA: TGTGCCAGCTCACTCGTTTCCTCGGAGCTGTTTTTT.

The chain recombines TRBV7-3 with TRBJ1-2; tentative D call: TRBD1 (5 bases). Germline V gives CDR1 SGHTA, CDR2 FQGTGA. V was pared by 7 bases and J by 4 bases, with 13 bases between. This CDR3 is built from 13 residues. The chain's CDR3 is CASIPPTVYGYTF. CDR3 nucleotides: TGTGCCAGCATCCCACCGACAGTCTATGGCTACACCTTC.

This chain uses TRBV7-3 with TRBJ2-1; maybe TRBD2 (5 bases). CDR3 length: 13 residues. CDR1 is SGHTA, CDR2 FQGTGA, per germline. V lost 4 bases, J lost 5 bases, and 9 bases lay in between. Here the CDR3 DNA reads TGTGCCAGCAGCTACGGACTGAACAATGAGCAGTTCTTC. The encoded protein is CASSYGLNNEQFF.

The chain recombines TRBV5-1 with TRBJ2-1, with 8 bases aligning to TRBD2. V lost 4 bases, J lost 8 bases, and 14 bases stayed unmatched. CDR3 length: 16 amino acids. The germline V gene encodes CDR1 SGHRS and CDR2 YFSETQ. The DNA for the CDR3 is TGCGCCAGCAGCCCCCGTGGGGGACTAGTAGGTCATGAGCAGTTCTTC. Translating it yields CASSPRGGLVGHEQFF.